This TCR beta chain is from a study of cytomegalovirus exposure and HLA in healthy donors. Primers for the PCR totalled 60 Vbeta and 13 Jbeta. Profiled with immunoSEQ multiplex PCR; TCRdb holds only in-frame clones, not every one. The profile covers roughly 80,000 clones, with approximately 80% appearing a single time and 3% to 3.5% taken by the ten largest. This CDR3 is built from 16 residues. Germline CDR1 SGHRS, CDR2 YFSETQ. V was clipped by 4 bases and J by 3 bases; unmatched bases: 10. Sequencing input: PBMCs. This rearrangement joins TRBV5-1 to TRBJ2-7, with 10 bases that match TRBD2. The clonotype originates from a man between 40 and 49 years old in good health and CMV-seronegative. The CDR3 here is CASSPIAGGTHYEQYF. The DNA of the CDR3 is TGCGCCAGCAGCCCAATAGCGGGGGGCACCCACTACGAGCAGTACTTC.